This TCR beta chain was sequenced during a study of blood T cells in healthy people across ages. On the study more broadly: Template switching retrieved approximately one barcoded beta molecule for each two T cells.

PCR was performed a second time for about 7 to 11 cycles using a sample-barcoded 5' primer and a J-beta primer mix. The yield of each sample was at least 2.5 million CDR3-containing paired-end reads. TCRdb processed the 5' RACE reads anew with MiXCR; each CDR3 protein has one entry. This repertoire shows about 560,000 distinct CDR3 sequences, over 25% found once; its top ten account for approximately 3.3%. Germline CDR1 is LGHDT and CDR2 is YNNKEL (reference sequence). This CDR3 comprises 11 residues. V lost 2 bases to trimming and J lost 7 bases, with 5 bases between them. These data also featured in a second study, about T cells of mothers and their children. That paper states: Whether related or unrelated, pairs show similar shaping of TCR recombination output by thymic selection.

This chain uses TRBV3-1 with TRBJ2-5, with D uncertain. The clonotype was recovered from a boy aged 2 to 9 in good health. Sequencing was performed on blood. CDR3 sequence reads: CASSQTRTQYF. The CDR3, as DNA: TGTGCCAGCAGCCAAACGAGGACCCAGTACTTC.